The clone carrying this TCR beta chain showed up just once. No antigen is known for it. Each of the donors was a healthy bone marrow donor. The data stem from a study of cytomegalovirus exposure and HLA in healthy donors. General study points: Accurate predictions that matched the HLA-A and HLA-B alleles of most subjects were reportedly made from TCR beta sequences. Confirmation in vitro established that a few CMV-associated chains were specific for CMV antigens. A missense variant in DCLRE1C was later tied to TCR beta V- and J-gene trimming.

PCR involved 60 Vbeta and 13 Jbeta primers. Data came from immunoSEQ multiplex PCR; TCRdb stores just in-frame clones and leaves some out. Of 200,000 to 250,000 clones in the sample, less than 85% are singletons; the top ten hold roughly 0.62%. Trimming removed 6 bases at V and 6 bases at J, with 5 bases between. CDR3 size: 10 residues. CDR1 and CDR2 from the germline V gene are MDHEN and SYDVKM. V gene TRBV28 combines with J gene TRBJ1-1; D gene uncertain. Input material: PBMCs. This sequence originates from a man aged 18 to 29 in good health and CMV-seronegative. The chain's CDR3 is CASSVSEAFF. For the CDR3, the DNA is TGTGCCAGCAGCGTCTCTGAAGCTTTCTTT.